This TCR beta chain is from a study of cytomegalovirus exposure and HLA in healthy donors. The PCR contained 60 Vbeta and 13 Jbeta primers. The repertoire was sequenced with immunoSEQ multiplex PCR; TCRdb's copy has only in-frame clones and lacks some. The table includes more than 90,000 clones, roughly 79% detected once. This CDR3 spans 14 amino acids. The germline V gene encodes CDR1 SGHRS and CDR2 YFSETQ. V was clipped by 3 bases and J by 10 bases; unmatched bases: 3. On this clone itself: Other DNA sequences in this specimen translate into the identical CDR3.

This TCR came from a man between 35 and 55 years old in good health and CMV-seronegative. The source material was PBMCs. The chain couples TRBV5-1 to TRBJ1-6; 11 bases are a match to TRBD1. The CDR3: CASSWDRGSSPLHF. The CDR3 DNA reads as TGCGCCAGCAGCTGGGACAGGGGGAGCTCACCCCTCCACTTT. The variable domain in full, with the rest retrieved from reference TRBV5-1 and TRBJ1-6, is KAGVTQTPRYLIKTRGQQVTLSCSPISGHRSVSWYQQTPGQGLQFLFEYFSETQRNKGNFPGRFSGRQFSNSRSEMNVSTLELGDSALYLCASSWDRGSSPLHFGNGTRLTVT.